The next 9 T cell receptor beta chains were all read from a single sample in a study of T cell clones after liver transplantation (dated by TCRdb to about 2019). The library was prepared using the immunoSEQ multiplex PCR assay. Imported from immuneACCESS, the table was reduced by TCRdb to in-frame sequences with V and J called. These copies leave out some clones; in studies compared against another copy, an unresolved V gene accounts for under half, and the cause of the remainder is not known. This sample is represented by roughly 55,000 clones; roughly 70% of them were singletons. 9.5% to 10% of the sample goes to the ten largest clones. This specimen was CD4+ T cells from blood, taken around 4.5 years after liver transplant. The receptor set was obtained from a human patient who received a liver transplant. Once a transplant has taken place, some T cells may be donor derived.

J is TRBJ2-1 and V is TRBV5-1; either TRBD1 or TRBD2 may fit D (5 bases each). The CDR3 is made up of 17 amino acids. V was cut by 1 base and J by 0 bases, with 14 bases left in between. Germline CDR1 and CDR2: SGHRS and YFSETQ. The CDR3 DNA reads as TGCGCCAGCAGCTTGTGGCCCGGGGCGAGCTCCTACAATGAGCAGTTCTTC. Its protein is CASSLWPGASSYNEQFF.

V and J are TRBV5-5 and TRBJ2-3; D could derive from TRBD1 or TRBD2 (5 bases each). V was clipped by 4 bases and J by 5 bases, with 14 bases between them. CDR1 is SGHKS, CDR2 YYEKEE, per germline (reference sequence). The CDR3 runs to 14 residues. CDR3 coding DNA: TGTGCCAGCAGCCCGGGACCCGCAGAAGATACGCAGTATTTT. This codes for CASSPGPAEDTQYF.

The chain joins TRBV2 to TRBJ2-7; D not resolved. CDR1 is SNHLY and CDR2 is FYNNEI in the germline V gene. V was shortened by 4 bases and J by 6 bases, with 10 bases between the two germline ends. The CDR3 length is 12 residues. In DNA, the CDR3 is TGTGCCAGCAGTGGGGAAGGAAGCGAGCAGTACTTC. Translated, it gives CASSGEGSEQYF.

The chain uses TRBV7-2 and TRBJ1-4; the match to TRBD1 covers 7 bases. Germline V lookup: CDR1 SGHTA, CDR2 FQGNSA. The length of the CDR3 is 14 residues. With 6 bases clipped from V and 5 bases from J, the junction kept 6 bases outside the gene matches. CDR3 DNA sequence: TGTGCCAGCAGTTTGACAGGGCTAAATGAAAAACTGTTTTTT. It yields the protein CASSLTGLNEKLFF.

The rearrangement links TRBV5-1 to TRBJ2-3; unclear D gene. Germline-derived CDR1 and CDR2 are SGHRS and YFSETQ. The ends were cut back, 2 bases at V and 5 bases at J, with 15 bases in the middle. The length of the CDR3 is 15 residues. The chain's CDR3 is CASSLGTKAGDTQYF. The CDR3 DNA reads TGCGCCAGCAGCTTAGGCACTAAAGCTGGAGATACGCAGTATTTT.

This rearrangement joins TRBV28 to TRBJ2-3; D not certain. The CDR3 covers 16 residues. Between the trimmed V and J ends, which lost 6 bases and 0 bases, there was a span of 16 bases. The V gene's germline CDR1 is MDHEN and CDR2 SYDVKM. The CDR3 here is CASSTRGSHSTDTQYF. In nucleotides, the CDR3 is TGTGCCAGCAGCACTCGTGGGTCCCATAGCACAGATACGCAGTATTTT.

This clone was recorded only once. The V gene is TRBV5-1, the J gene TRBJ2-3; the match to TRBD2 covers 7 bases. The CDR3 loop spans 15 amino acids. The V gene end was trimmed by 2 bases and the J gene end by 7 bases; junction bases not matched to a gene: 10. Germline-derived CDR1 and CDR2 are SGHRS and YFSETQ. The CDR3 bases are TGCGCCAGCAGCTTTTCGGGGGGAGGCGCTAATACGCAGTATTTT. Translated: CASSFSGGGANTQYF. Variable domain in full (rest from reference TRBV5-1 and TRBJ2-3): KAGVTQTPRYLIKTRGQQVTLSCSPISGHRSVSWYQQTPGQGLQFLFEYFSETQRNKGNFPGRFSGRQFSNSRSEMNVSTLELGDSALYLCASSFSGGGANTQYFGPGTRLTVL.

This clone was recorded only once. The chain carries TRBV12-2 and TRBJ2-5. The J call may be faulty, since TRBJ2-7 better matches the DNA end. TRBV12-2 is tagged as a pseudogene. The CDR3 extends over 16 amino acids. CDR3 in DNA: TGTGCAAGTCGCTTAGCGGGACGAGGGCACCCCTACGAGCAGTACTTC. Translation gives CASRLAGRGHPYEQYF.

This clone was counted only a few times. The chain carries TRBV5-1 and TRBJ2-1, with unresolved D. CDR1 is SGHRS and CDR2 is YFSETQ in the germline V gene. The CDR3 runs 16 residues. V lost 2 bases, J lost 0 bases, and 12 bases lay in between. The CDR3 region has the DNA TGCGCCAGCAGCTTATTTTATCCTAGCTCCTACAATGAGCAGTTCTTC. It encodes CASSLFYPSSYNEQFF.